This TCR beta chain appears in the sequencing data of a study of cytomegalovirus exposure and HLA in healthy donors. At the level of the study: In terms of ancestry, the Caucasian-associated cluster contained 75% to 85% of the roughly 400 genotyped donors.

A note on this clone: Its matching antigen is unknown. Other nucleotide sequences from this sample produce the same CDR3.

Germline lookup yields CDR1 KGHSH and CDR2 LQKENI. This CDR3 spans 12 amino acids. V shed 3 bases and J shed 7 bases, with 6 bases lying between them. Though nominally healthy at sampling, donors likely had unrecorded immune exposures. General study results and limits: A later analysis reported that several of the most significant clusters appeared to be linked to common viral pathogens, among them Epstein-Barr virus.

Amplification used 60 Vbeta primers and 13 Jbeta primers. In the original processing: Counted up in a later analysis, unique TCR beta chains came to about 80 million, with around 12 million shared. Here immunoSEQ multiplex PCR was the method, and the copy in TCRdb shows in-frame clones only, minus some. Clone size and V and J calls were adopted from that table, with D and trimming inferred from the DNA. The top ten hold approximately 1.3% of the sample, which has roughly 180,000 clones, almost 80% seen once. The receptor comes from a man younger than 40 in good health and CMV-seronegative. Sample: PBMCs. The chain recombines TRBV18 with TRBJ2-2; no firm D call. The CDR3, as DNA: TGTGCCAGCTCACCTTATAGCGGGGAGCTGTTTTTT. Translating it yields CASSPYSGELFF.